What follows are 14 T cell receptor beta chains derived from one specimen sequenced in a study of shared clonotypes between healthy human individuals. TCRdb's copy holds only in-frame clones and misses some; the assay was immunoSEQ multiplex PCR. The repertoire holds more than 850,000 clones, with more than 75% as singletons. Sample: memory CD4+ T cells from PBMCs. Subset reported: CD45RA-negative fraction. The receptors come from a man between 18 and 29 years old in good health. Some clones in this sample may be carry-over from other donors' samples.

This clone was recorded once. This sequence joins TRBV11-2 and TRBJ2-7; 11 bases are shared with TRBD2. Germline-derived CDR1 and CDR2 are SGHAT and FQNNGV. The CDR3 length is 16 residues. Trimming took 4 bases from V and 5 from J; bases not matched to a gene: 10. DNA for the CDR3: TGTGCCAGCAGCTCCCCCCAGACTAGCGGGAAGGACGAGCAGTACTTC. Translation: CASSSPQTSGKDEQYF. The full variable domain, rest sourced from reference TRBV11-2 and TRBJ2-7, is EAGVAQSPRYKIIEKRQSVAFWCNPISGHATLYWYQQILGQGPKLLIQFQNNGVVDDSQLPKDRFSAERLKGVDSTLKIQPAKLEDSAVYLCASSSPQTSGKDEQYFGPGTRLTVT.

V is TRBV30 and J is TRBJ2-5; TRBD2 matches at 7 bases. This CDR3 has 14 amino acids. CDR1 is GTSNPN and CDR2 is SVGIG in the germline V gene (reference sequence). V shed 1 base, J shed 2 bases, and the junction held 4 bases outside the gene matches. CDR3 protein: CAWSEAGFQETQYF. The CDR3 DNA sequence: TGTGCCTGGAGTGAAGCGGGGTTTCAAGAGACCCAGTACTTC.

CDR3 protein: CASSLTVGSYNEQFF. DNA of the CDR3: TGTGCCAGCAGCTTGACGGTGGGGTCCTACAATGAGCAGTTCTTC. The chain combines TRBV11-2 with TRBJ2-1; D call uncertain. This CDR3 is built from 15 residues. The germline V gene has CDR1 SGHAT and CDR2 FQNNGV. Trimming left V 3 bases short and J 1 base short, with 10 bases between.

The rearrangement links TRBV11-2 to TRBJ2-3; TRBD1 might be the D (6 bases). The CDR3 is 18 amino acids. Germline CDR1 SGHAT, CDR2 FQNNGV. Trimming pared 5 bases from V and 4 bases from J, leaving 25 bases between. CDR3 coding DNA: TGTGCCAGCAGCACGAACCCGACAGGTTCGAGGGTCGCAGATACGCAGTATTTT. Translated, it gives CASSTNPTGSRVADTQYF.

This sequence joins TRBV28 and TRBJ2-7; weak D call: TRBD2 (6 bases). This CDR3 has 14 amino acids. Germline-derived CDR1 and CDR2 are MDHEN and SYDVKM. CDR3 DNA sequence: TGTGCTACTATTGTTGCGGGAAACCACTACGAGCAGTACTTC. Its translation: CATIVAGNHYEQYF.

V gene TRBV7-8 combines with J gene TRBJ2-7, with 7 positions matching TRBD1. This CDR3 has 15 residues. Per germline, CDR1 SGHVS and CDR2 FQNEAQ. The V and J ends lost 6 bases and 1 base, in that order; junction bases with no gene match: 9. CDR3 amino acids: CASSRRTGTSYEQYF. The CDR3, as DNA: TGTGCCAGCAGTCGAAGGACAGGAACTTCCTACGAGCAGTACTTC.

The rearrangement joins TRBV19 to TRBJ1-2; 8 bases agree with TRBD1. In germline, CDR1 is LNHDA, CDR2 SQIVND (reference sequence). Trimming cost V 6 bases and J 4 bases; bases outside gene matches: 4. There are 13 residues in the CDR3. CDR3 loop: CASSPGQAYGYTF. The CDR3 DNA reads TGTGCCAGTAGCCCGGGACAGGCCTATGGCTACACCTTC. Using reference TRBV19 and TRBJ1-2 for the parts outside the CDR3, the full variable domain is DGGITQSPKYLFRKEGQNVTLSCEQNLNHDAMYWYRQDPGQGLRLIYYSQIVNDFQKGDIAEGYSVSREKKESFPLTVTSAQKNPTAFYLCASSPGQAYGYTFGSGTRLTVV.

The chain combines TRBV4-1 with TRBJ2-7, with D possibly matching TRBD2 (6 bases). Trimming shortened V by 1 base and J by 0 bases, and 13 bases separated the two germline ends. Germline-derived CDR1 and CDR2 are MGHRA and YSYEKL. CDR3 length equals 16 residues. CDR3: CASSQGPRDFSYEQYF. The DNA for the CDR3 is TGCGCCAGCAGCCAAGGCCCCCGGGACTTCTCCTACGAGCAGTACTTC.

The chain uses TRBV6-6 and TRBJ1-4; 7 positions agree with TRBD1. The junction had 7 bases not matched to a gene; V was cut back by 4 bases and J by 8 bases. Germline CDR1 is MNHNY and CDR2 is SVGAGI (reference sequence). This CDR3 spans 14 amino acids. DNA of the CDR3: TGTGCCAGCAGTTTCAGTGGGACAGAAGAAAAACTGTTTTTT. Translating it yields CASSFSGTEEKLFF.

This chain links TRBV5-1 with TRBJ2-1; tentatively, D is TRBD1 (5 bases). Per germline, CDR1 SGHRS and CDR2 YFSETQ. The CDR3 has 15 residues. V was cut by 2 bases and J by 4 bases, with 13 bases left in between. The CDR3 nucleotides read TGCGCCAGCAGCTTCTCCCAGGGCTCTTACAATGAGCAGTTCTTC. Encoded protein: CASSFSQGSYNEQFF.

This chain joins TRBV6-5 and TRBJ1-5, with TRBD1 matching 10 bases. Germline assignment: CDR1 MNHEY and CDR2 SVGAGI. The length of the CDR3 is 15 residues. J lost 7 bases, V lost 6 bases, and 9 bases had no gene match. The CDR3, as DNA: TGTGCCAGCAGGGGACAGGGGCCCCGTTCGCAGCCCCAGCATTTT. Translation gives CASRGQGPRSQPQHF.

A remark on this clone: This may be a read error: a much more frequent sequence differs by one nucleotide. The chain has TRBV6-4 and TRBJ1-1; possible D gene TRBD1, 5 bases. The CDR3 extends over 13 amino acids. Germline V gives CDR1 MRHNA, CDR2 SNTAGT. The V and J ends lost 6 bases and 1 base respectively, with 9 bases between them. The CDR3 coding sequence is TGTGCCAGCAGATTACAGGAGAACACTGAAGCTTTCTTT. It encodes CASRLQENTEAFF.

In DNA form, the CDR3 reads TGTGCCAGCAGTTTAAACCGCCCCGGACAGGGAAAGGATGAAAAACTGTTTTTT. Residues: CASSLNRPGQGKDEKLFF. The genes are TRBV28 and TRBJ1-4, with 8 nucleotides matching TRBD1. This CDR3 is 18 amino acids long. The V gene's germline CDR1 is MDHEN and CDR2 SYDVKM. V was pared by 2 bases and J by 6 bases, with 14 bases of the junction left unmatched.

The chain combines TRBV2 with TRBJ2-4; the match to TRBD1 covers 9 bases. CDR1 is SNHLY and CDR2 is FYNNEI in the germline V gene. V shed 5 bases and J 7 bases; nucleotides not matched to a gene: 9. CDR3 length: 15 amino acids. This CDR3 is CASSYTGGAENIQYF. For the CDR3, the DNA is TGTGCCAGCAGTTATACAGGGGGCGCTGAGAACATTCAGTACTTC.